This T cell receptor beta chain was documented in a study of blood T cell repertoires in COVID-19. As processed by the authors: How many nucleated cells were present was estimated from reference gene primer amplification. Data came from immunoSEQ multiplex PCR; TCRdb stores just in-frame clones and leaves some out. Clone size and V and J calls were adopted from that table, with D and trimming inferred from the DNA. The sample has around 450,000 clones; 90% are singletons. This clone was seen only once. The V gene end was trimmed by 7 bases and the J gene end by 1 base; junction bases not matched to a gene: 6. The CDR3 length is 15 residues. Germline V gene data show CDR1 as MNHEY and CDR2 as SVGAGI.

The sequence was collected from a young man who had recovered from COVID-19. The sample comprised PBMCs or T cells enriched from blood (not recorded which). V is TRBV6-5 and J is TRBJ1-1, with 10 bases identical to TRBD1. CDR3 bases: TGTGCCAGCACTCATTGGACAGGGGGGAACACTGAAGCTTTCTTT. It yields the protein CASTHWTGGNTEAFF.